This T cell receptor beta chain originates from a study of blood T cell repertoires in COVID-19. Study overall: Nucleic acid was either cDNA or gDNA, and it came from T cells, B-cell-depleted T cells, or PBMCs.

In the authors' workflow: How many nucleated cells were present was estimated from reference gene primer amplification. Profiling relied on immunoSEQ multiplex PCR, and the TCRdb table lists in-frame clones only, not all of them. V and J calls plus clone size are reproduced from that table; the DNA served to infer D and trimming. The table lists around 200,000 clones, roughly nine tenths of them singletons. V lost 5 bases and J lost 7, with 17 bases in between. The CDR3 loop spans 15 amino acids. CDR1 is KGHDR, CDR2 SFDVKD, per germline. V is TRBV24-1 and J is TRBJ1-5; no clear D gene. Source material: peripheral blood. This sequence was found in a woman aged 60-75 years with COVID-19, enrolled during active disease. CDR3 sequence reads: CATSAARGGEQPQHF. CDR3 nucleotide sequence: TGTGCCACCAGTGCCGCCAGAGGCGGAGAGCAGCCCCAGCATTTT.